These 11 T cell receptor beta chains share one sample of origin, sequenced in a study of T cell responses to AZD1222 COVID-19 vaccine. Clones were read by immunoSEQ multiplex PCR, and TCRdb kept only the in-frame ones, dropping some. The data show around 170,000 clones, 80% to 95% seen once. Sequenced here: peripheral blood, sampled 28 days after the second AZD1222 dose. The receptors derive from an adult who received the AZD1222 COVID-19 vaccine.

This sequence joins TRBV5-1 and TRBJ1-5; weak D call: TRBD1 (5 bases). Germline loops: CDR1 SGHRS, CDR2 YFSETQ. This CDR3 is 14 amino acids long. V was pared by 3 bases and J by 3 bases, with 10 bases between. CDR3 DNA: TGCGCCAGCAGCTCGGGGGGGATCAATCAGCCCCAGCATTTT. Protein: CASSSGGINQPQHF.

The V and J genes are TRBV5-1 and TRBJ2-1; 7 positions match TRBD1. There are 15 residues in the CDR3. Germline CDR1 SGHRS, CDR2 YFSETQ. V lost 4 bases to trimming and J lost 0 bases; unmatched junction nucleotides: 4. CDR3 sequence reads: CASSQQGPSYNEQFF. CDR3 nucleotides: TGCGCCAGCAGCCAACAGGGGCCCTCCTACAATGAGCAGTTCTTC.

The chain uses TRBV6-5 and TRBJ1-3; TRBD1 matches at 9 bases. Trimming cost V 6 bases and J 9 bases; bases outside gene matches: 15. Germline V gene lookup returns CDR1 MNHEY and CDR2 SVGAGI. This CDR3 is built from 16 residues. The CDR3 reads CASRYRGQRNIGTIYF. The CDR3, as DNA: TGTGCCAGCAGGTACAGGGGGCAGAGAAACATCGGCACCATATATTTT.

The chain is built from TRBV3-1 (or the pseudogene TRBV3-2) and TRBJ2-3; D gene uncertain. Germline V gene lookup returns CDR1 LGHDT and CDR2 YNNKEL (reference sequence). Trimming removed 3 bases at V and 5 bases at J, with 6 bases between. The CDR3 loop spans 12 amino acids. In nucleotides, the CDR3 is TGTGCCAGCAGCCAGTATCGAGATACGCAGTATTTT. Residues: CASSQYRDTQYF.

The V and J genes are TRBV9 and TRBJ1-2; 7 bases line up with TRBD1. V shed 3 bases, J shed 7 bases, and the junction held 12 bases outside the gene matches. This CDR3 spans 15 amino acids. CDR1 and CDR2 (germline): SGDLS, YYNGEE. DNA for the CDR3: TGTGCCAGCAGCGCATCGATACAGGGGTTCGGTGGCTACACCTTC. Translated: CASSASIQGFGGYTF.

The J gene is TRBJ2-7, the V gene TRBV5-1; 13 bases agree with TRBD2. This CDR3 is 16 amino acids long. The germline V gene encodes CDR1 SGHRS and CDR2 YFSETQ. J gave up 6 bases and V 3 bases, and 9 bases lay outside the gene matches. The CDR3 coding sequence is TGCGCCAGCAGCTGGGGGACTAGCGGGAAGGGTTCCGAGCAGTACTTC. It is translated as CASSWGTSGKGSEQYF. Based on the CDR3 plus reference TRBV5-1 and TRBJ2-7, the full variable domain is KAGVTQTPRYLIKTRGQQVTLSCSPISGHRSVSWYQQTPGQGLQFLFEYFSETQRNKGNFPGRFSGRQFSNSRSEMNVSTLELGDSALYLCASSWGTSGKGSEQYFGPGTRLTVT.

Only a few counts were recorded for this clone. The genes are TRBV6-2 or TRBV6-3 and TRBJ2-5; 9 bases map to TRBD2. The CDR3 runs 16 residues. CDR1 MNHEY and CDR2 SVGEGT come from the germline V gene. With V trimmed by 0 bases and J by 7 bases, 9 bases remained unmatched. The CDR3 reads CASSYSTSGSVGTQYF. The CDR3 nucleotides read TGTGCCAGCAGTTACTCTACTAGCGGGTCCGTCGGGACCCAGTACTTC.

The chain has TRBV13 and TRBJ1-6; 7 bases agree with TRBD1. The CDR3 is 15 residues long. Germline V gene lookup returns CDR1 PRHDT and CDR2 FYEKMQ (reference sequence). V trimming: 5 bases; J trimming: 7 bases; junction bases outside the gene matches: 8. The CDR3 spells CASSRQGVGNSPLHF. CDR3 DNA sequence: TGTGCCAGCAGCCGGCAGGGGGTCGGCAATTCACCCCTCCACTTT.

This chain joins TRBV27 and TRBJ1-2; TRBD1 matches at 7 bases. Germline CDR1 MNHEY, CDR2 SMNVEV (reference sequence). The J segment lost 6 bases and the V segment lost 4 bases, leaving 5 bases of the junction unmatched. This CDR3 contains 13 residues. CDR3 region: CASSSTGSDGYTF. CDR3 nucleotide sequence: TGTGCCAGCAGTTCGACAGGGTCCGATGGCTACACCTTC.

This clone was counted once. The V and J genes are TRBV6-5 and TRBJ1-1, with a possible D match to TRBD1 (5 bases). This CDR3 is 16 amino acids long. Germline-derived CDR1 and CDR2 are MNHEY and SVGAGI. V dropped 1 base and J dropped 6 bases, with 18 bases sitting between them. The DNA for the CDR3 is TGTGCCAGCAGTTACTTCCACGGGACCTGGCCAGCTGAAGCTTTCTTT. This gives the protein CASSYFHGTWPAEAFF.

The rearrangement joins TRBV2 to TRBJ1-3; 8 bases line up with TRBD1. Per the germline V gene, CDR1 is SNHLY and CDR2 is FYNNEI. With 8 bases clipped from V and 3 bases from J, the junction kept 6 bases outside the gene matches. This CDR3 has 14 amino acids. The CDR3 region is CASQTGELGNTIYF. The CDR3 nucleotides read TGTGCCAGCCAGACAGGGGAGCTTGGAAACACCATATATTTT.